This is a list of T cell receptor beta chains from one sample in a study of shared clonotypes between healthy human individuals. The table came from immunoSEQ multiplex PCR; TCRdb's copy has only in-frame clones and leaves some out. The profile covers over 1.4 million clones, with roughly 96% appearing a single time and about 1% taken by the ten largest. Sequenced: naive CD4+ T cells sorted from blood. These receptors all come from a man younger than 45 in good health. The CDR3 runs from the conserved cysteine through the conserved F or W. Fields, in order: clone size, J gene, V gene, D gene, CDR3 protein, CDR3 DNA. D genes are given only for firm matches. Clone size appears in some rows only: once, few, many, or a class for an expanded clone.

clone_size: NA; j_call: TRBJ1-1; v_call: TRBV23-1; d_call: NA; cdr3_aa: CASSQRPLGDQGSTEAFF; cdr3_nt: TGCGCCAGCAGTCAAAGACCTCTAGGGGACCAGGGAAGCACTGAAGCTTTCTTT
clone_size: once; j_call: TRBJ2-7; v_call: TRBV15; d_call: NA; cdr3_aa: CATSRDDSYEQYF; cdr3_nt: TGTGCCACCAGCAGAGATGACAGCTACGAGCAGTACTTC
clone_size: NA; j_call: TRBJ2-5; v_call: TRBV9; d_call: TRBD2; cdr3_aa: CASSVEVAGGETQYF; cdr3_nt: TGTGCCAGCAGCGTAGAGGTAGCGGGAGGAGAGACCCAGTACTTC
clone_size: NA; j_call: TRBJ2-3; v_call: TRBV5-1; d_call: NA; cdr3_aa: CASSFPGSTDTQYF; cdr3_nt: TGCGCCAGCAGCTTCCCGGGGTCCACAGATACGCAGTATTTT
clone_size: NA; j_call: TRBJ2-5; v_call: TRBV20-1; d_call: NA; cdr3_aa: CSARDLVTQYF; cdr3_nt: TGCAGTGCTAGAGATCTCGTGACCCAGTACTTC
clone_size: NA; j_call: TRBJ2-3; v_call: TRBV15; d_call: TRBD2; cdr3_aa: CATSRTPLTGTTTDTQYF; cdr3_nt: TGTGCCACCAGCAGAACCCCATTAACCGGGACTACCACAGATACGCAGTATTTT
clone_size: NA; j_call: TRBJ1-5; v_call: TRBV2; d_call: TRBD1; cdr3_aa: CASRGHRAGGALVDQPQHF; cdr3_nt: TGTGCCAGCAGGGGCCACCGGGCAGGGGGCGCGTTAGTGGATCAGCCCCAGCATTTT
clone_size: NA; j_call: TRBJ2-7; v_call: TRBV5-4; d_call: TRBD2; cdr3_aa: CASSPGTSGSSVYEQYF; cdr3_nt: TGTGCCAGCAGCCCAGGGACTAGCGGGAGCAGCGTCTACGAGCAGTACTTC
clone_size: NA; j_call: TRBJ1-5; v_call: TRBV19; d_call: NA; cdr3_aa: CASTLGGFDQPQHF; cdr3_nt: TGTGCCAGTACTCTTGGGGGTTTCGATCAGCCCCAGCATTTT
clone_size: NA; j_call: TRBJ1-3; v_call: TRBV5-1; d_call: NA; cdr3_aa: CASSPSGNTIYF; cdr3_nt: TGCGCCAGCAGCCCCTCTGGAAACACCATATATTTT
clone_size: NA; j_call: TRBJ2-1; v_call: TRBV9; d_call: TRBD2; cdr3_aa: CASSTHGLAGHNEQFF; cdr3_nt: TGTGCCAGCAGCACACACGGACTAGCGGGTCACAATGAGCAGTTCTTC
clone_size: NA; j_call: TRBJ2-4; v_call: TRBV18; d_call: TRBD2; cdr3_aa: CASSPLIAGPSTLAKNIQYF; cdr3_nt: TGTGCCAGCTCACCACTGATAGCGGGACCTAGCACCCTAGCCAAAAACATTCAGTACTTC
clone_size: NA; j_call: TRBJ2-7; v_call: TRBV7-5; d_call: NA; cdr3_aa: CVRSLVQGHEQYF; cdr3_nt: TGTGTCAGAAGCTTAGTACAGGGCCACGAGCAGTACTTC
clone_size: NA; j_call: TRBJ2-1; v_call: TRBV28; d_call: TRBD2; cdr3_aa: CASRYPGLVNEQFF; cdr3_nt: TGTGCCAGCAGGTATCCGGGACTAGTGAATGAGCAGTTCTTC
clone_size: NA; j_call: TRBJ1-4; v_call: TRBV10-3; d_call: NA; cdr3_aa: CAISGSNEKLFF; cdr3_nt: TGTGCCATCAGTGGGAGTAATGAAAAACTGTTTTTT
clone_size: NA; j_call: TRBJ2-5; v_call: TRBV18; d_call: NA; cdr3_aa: CASTPGAHQETQYF; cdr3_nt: TGTGCCAGCACGCCCGGGGCCCACCAAGAGACCCAGTACTTC
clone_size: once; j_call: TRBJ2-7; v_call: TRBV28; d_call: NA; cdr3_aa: CASSSPGRSYEQYF; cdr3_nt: TGTGCCAGCAGTTCTCCTGGCCGATCCTACGAGCAGTACTTC
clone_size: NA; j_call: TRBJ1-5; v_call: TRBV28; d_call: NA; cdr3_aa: CASSRLQPQHF; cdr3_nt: TGTGCCAGCAGTCGGCTTCAGCCCCAGCATTTT
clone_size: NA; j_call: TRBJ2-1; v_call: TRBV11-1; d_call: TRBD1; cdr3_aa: CASSLNAGGVFGEQFF; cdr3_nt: TGTGCCAGCAGCTTAAACGCAGGGGGCGTTTTTGGTGAGCAGTTCTTC
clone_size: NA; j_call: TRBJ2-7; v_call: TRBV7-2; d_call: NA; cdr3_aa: CASSSLPPPGRASYEQYF; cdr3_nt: TGTGCCAGCAGCTCCCTCCCCCCCCCTGGGCGGGCCTCTTACGAGCAGTACTTC
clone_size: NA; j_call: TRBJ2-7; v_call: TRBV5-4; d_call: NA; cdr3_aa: CASSAGTLSSYEQYF; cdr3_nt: TGTGCCAGCAGCGCCGGGACGCTGAGCTCCTACGAGCAGTACTTC
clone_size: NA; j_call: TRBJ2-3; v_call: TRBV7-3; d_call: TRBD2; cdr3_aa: CASSLGSGYSTDTQYF; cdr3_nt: TGTGCCAGCAGCTTAGGTAGCGGGTACAGCACAGATACGCAGTATTTT
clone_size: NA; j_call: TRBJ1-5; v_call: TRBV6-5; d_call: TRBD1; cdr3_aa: CASTRAGGNQPQHF; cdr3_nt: TGTGCCAGCACCCGGGCAGGGGGGAACCAGCCCCAGCATTTT
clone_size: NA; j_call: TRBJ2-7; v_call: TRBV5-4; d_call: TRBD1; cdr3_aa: CASSLVGTGEYEQYF; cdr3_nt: TGTGCCAGCAGCTTGGTTGGGACAGGAGAATACGAGCAGTACTTC
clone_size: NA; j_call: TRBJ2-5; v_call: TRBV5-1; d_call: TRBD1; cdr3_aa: CASSFWGQGGQETQYF; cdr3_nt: TGCGCCAGCAGCTTTTGGGGACAGGGTGGGCAAGAGACCCAGTACTTC
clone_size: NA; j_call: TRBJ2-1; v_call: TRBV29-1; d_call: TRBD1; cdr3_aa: CSVVPAGGPIYNEQFF; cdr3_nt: TGCAGCGTTGTCCCCGCAGGGGGACCTATTTACAATGAGCAGTTCTTC
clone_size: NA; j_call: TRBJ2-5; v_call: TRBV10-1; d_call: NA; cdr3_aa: CASSESQARGETQYF; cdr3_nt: TGCGCCAGCAGTGAGTCACAAGCCAGGGGAGAGACCCAGTACTTC
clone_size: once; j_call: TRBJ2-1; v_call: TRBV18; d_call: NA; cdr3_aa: CASSPLQVRSYNEQFF; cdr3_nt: TGTGCCAGCTCACCCCTCCAGGTCAGATCGTACAATGAGCAGTTCTTC
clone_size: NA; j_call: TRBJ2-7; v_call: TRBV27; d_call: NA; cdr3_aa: CASSSPGTLDSYEQYF; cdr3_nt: TGTGCCAGCAGTTCGCCCGGGACTCTAGACTCCTACGAGCAGTACTTC
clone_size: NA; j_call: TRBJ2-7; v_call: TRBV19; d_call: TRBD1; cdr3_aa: CASTSRQGPSYEQYF; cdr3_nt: TGTGCCAGTACCTCAAGACAGGGTCCCTCCTACGAGCAGTACTTC